The source of this T cell receptor beta chain is a study of blood T cell repertoires in COVID-19. About the study: Spain, Italy and the United States supplied samples that represented acute and convalescent COVID-19. Nucleic acid was either cDNA or gDNA, and it came from T cells, B-cell-depleted T cells, or PBMCs.

As handled by the study authors: For nucleated cells, counts were estimated from reference gene primer amplification. Profiled with immunoSEQ multiplex PCR; TCRdb holds only in-frame clones, not every one. V and J calls and clone size are as listed in that table; D and trimming were resolved from the DNA. This table has more than 150,000 clones, around 87% appearing once. The germline V gene has CDR1 SGHTA and CDR2 FQGNSA. V dropped 1 base and J dropped 4; count of bases not matched to a gene: 3. The length of the CDR3 is 14 residues. The rearrangement joins TRBV7-2 to TRBJ1-2; 7 bases line up with TRBD1. The TCR was taken from a young man with acute or convalescent COVID-19. The sequencing sample was made of peripheral blood. This chain's CDR3 is CASSLGQGGYGYTF. The CDR3, as DNA: TGTGCCAGCAGCTTAGGACAGGGAGGCTATGGCTACACCTTC.